These 6 T cell receptor beta chains originate from one sample sequenced in a study of CD8 T cells in ankylosing spondylitis. Study-level findings and limits: What seemed typical of ankylosing spondylitis blood was a TCR beta motif built from 8 or 9 highly homologous variants.

The antigens for these receptors are not known. TCRdb analysed the 5' RACE reads with MiXCR anew, one entry per CDR3 protein. The sample holds fewer than 550,000 distinct CDR3 sequences, roughly 5.2% seen once. The specimen was blood, either unsorted or a sorted T cell fraction (not recorded which). Receptors were obtained from a male donor with ankylosing spondylitis.

This clonotype was recorded at least ten times. This sequence joins TRBV4-2 and TRBJ2-7, with D perhaps being TRBD1 or TRBD2 (5 bases each). V lost 2 bases and J 2 bases, leaving 13 bases between the germline ends. The CDR3 covers 15 residues. Germline assignment: CDR1 LGHNA and CDR2 YNFKEQ. CDR3 sequence: CASSQLGDHTYEQYF. The CDR3, as DNA: TGTGCCAGCAGCCAATTGGGGGACCATACCTACGAGCAGTACTTC.

This clonotype showed up many times. The chain uses TRBV7-2 and TRBJ2-5, with D tentatively TRBD1 or TRBD2 (5 bases each). The CDR3 totals 14 residues. Germline values: CDR1 SGHTA, CDR2 FQGNSA. V was shortened by 3 bases and J by 5 bases, with 13 bases between the two germline ends. In DNA, the CDR3 is TGTGCCAGCAGCTTTTCGGGGACCGGGGAGACCCAGTACTTC. Amino acid sequence: CASSFSGTGETQYF.

This clonotype was observed many times. The chain links TRBV4-3 to TRBJ1-4; D is unclear. This CDR3 has 16 residues. Trimming shortened V by 0 bases and J by 5 bases, and 13 bases separated the two germline ends. Germline V CDR1 and CDR2: LGHNA, YSLEER. The CDR3 region has the DNA TGCGCCAGCAGCCAAGATGGGCCGGGGAGGAATGAAAAACTGTTTTTT. Translated: CASSQDGPGRNEKLFF.

This clonotype was detected many times. The chain joins TRBV29-1 to TRBJ2-3; D is perhaps TRBD1 or TRBD2 (5 bases each). Germline values: CDR1 SQVTM, CDR2 ANQGSEA. V lost 6 bases and J 7 bases, leaving 14 bases between the germline ends. CDR3 length: 12 residues. CDR3 bases: TGCAGCGTGGACACTAGTTCAAATACGCAGTATTTT. This encodes CSVDTSSNTQYF.

This clonotype was picked up many times. V is TRBV11-2 and J is TRBJ2-1, with 9 bases lining up with TRBD1. Germline lookup yields CDR1 SGHAT and CDR2 FQNNGV. CDR3 length: 16 residues. The V and J ends lost 4 bases and 6 bases, in that order; junction bases with no gene match: 10. CDR3 sequence (DNA): TGTGCCAGCAGCTACCGGGACAGGGAAGAGGGCAATGAGCAGTTCTTC. It is translated as CASSYRDREEGNEQFF.

This clonotype came up many times. The chain joins TRBV20-1 to TRBJ2-7; 8 bases align to TRBD2. Germline values: CDR1 DFQATT, CDR2 SNEGSKA (reference sequence). CDR3 length: 14 amino acids. V was clipped by 3 bases and J by 4 bases; unmatched bases: 8. This CDR3 is CSARFPVAGYEQYF. The CDR3 bases are TGCAGTGCTAGGTTCCCGGTAGCGGGGTACGAGCAGTACTTC.